A single TCR beta chain is shown here with its context. Its antigen remains unidentified. Produced via immunoSEQ multiplex PCR; TCRdb's table is partial and in-frame only. The data hold about 180,000 clones, with about 85% observed a single time. This entry belongs to a study of cytomegalovirus exposure and HLA in healthy donors. At the level of the study: Per a later analysis, the roughly 640 first-cohort and approximately 120 validation repertoires shared one platform. General study points: The study recorded some 160 TCR beta chains that were cytomegalovirus-associated. Despite most TCR sequences being rare, some public TCRs occurred in many donors.

V was pared by 3 bases and J by 0 bases, with 11 bases between. The CDR3 covers 15 residues. Germline V gives CDR1 SNHLY, CDR2 FYNNEI. Sequenced: PBMCs. The source of this sequence is a man between 18 and 35 years old in good health and CMV-seropositive. This chain links TRBV2 with TRBJ2-5; D unresolved. CDR3 amino acids: CASSDYAAYQETQYF. For the CDR3, the DNA is TGTGCCAGCAGTGATTATGCAGCGTACCAAGAGACCCAGTACTTC.